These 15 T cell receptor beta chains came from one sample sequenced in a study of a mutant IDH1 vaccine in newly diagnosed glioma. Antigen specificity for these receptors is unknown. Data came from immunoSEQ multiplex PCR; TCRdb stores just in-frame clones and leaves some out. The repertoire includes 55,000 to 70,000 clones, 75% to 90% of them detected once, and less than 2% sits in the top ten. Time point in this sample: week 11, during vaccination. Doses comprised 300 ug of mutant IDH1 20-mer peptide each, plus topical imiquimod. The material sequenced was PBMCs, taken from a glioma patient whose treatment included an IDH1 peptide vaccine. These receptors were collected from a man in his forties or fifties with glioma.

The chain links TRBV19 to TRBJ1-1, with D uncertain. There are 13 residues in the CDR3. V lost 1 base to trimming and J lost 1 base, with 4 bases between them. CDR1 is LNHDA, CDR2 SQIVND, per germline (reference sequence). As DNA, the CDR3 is TGTGCCAGTAGTATAGCCCAGAACACTGAAGCTTTCTTT. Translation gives CASSIAQNTEAFF.

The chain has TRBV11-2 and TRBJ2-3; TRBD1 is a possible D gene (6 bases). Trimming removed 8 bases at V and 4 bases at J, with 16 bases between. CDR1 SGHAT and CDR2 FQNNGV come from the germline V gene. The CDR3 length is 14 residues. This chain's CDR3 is CASGIQGWADTQYF. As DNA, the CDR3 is TGTGCCAGCGGAATACAGGGTTGGGCAGATACGCAGTATTTT.

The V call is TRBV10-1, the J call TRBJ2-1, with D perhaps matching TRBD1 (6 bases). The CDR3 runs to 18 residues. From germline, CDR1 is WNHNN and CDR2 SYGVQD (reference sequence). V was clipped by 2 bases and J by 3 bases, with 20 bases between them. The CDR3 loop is CASSESSRRGSLYNEQFF. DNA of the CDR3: TGCGCCAGCAGTGAGAGCTCCCGAAGGGGGTCACTCTACAATGAGCAGTTCTTC.

The CDR3 loop is CAWSQGIHEQYV. The CDR3 bases are TGTGCCTGGAGTCAGGGCATCCACGAGCAGTACGTC. The chain employs TRBV30 and TRBJ2-7, with D maybe TRBD1 (5 bases). Germline loops: CDR1 GTSNPN, CDR2 SVGIG (reference sequence). The length of the CDR3 is 12 residues. The V and J ends lost 2 bases and 5 bases respectively, with 10 bases between them.

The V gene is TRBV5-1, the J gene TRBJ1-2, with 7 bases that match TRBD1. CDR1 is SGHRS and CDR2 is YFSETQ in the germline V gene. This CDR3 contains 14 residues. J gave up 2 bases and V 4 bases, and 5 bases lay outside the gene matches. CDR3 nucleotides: TGCGCCAGCAGCGGCCAGGGGGAGAACTATGGCTACACCTTC. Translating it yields CASSGQGENYGYTF. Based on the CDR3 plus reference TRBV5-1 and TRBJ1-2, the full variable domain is KAGVTQTPRYLIKTRGQQVTLSCSPISGHRSVSWYQQTPGQGLQFLFEYFSETQRNKGNFPGRFSGRQFSNSRSEMNVSTLELGDSALYLCASSGQGENYGYTFGSGTRLTVV.

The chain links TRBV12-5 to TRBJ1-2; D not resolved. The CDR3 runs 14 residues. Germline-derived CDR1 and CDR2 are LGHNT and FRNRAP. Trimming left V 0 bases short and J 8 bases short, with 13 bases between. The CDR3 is CASGLVPGEQGYTF. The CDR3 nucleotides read TGTGCTAGTGGTTTGGTACCCGGGGAACAGGGCTACACCTTC.

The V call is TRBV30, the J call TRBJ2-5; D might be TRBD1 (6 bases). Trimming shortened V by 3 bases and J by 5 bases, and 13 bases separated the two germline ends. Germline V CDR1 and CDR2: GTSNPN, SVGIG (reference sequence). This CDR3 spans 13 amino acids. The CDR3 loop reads CAWSPGRGETQYF. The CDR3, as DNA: TGTGCCTGGAGCCCCGGCAGGGGCGAGACCCAGTACTTC.

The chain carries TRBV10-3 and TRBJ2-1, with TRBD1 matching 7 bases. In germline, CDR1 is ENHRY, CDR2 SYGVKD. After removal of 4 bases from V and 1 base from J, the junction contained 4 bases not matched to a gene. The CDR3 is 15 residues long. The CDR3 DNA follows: TGTGCCATCAGTGTTACAGGGGAGTCCTACAATGAGCAGTTCTTC. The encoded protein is CAISVTGESYNEQFF.

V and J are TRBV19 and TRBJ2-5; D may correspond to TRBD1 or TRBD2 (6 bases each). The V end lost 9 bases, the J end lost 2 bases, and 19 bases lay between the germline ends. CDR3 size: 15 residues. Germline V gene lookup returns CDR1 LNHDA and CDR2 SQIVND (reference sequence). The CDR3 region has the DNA TGTGCCAGCGGGCCGGGGGCCCCGGGTCAAGAGACCCAGTACTTC. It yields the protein CASGPGAPGQETQYF.

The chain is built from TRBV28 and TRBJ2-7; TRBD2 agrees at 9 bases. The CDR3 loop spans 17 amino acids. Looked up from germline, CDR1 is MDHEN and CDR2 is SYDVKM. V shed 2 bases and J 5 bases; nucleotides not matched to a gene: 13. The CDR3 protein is CASSLALAGGSRNEQYF. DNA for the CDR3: TGTGCCAGCAGTTTAGCGCTTGCGGGAGGGTCCCGAAACGAGCAGTACTTC.

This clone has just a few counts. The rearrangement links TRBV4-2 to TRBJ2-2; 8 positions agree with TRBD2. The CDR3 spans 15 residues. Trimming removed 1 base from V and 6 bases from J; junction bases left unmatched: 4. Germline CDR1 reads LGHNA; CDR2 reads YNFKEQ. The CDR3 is CASSQGRGEPGELFF. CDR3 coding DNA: TGTGCCAGCAGCCAAGGGCGGGGGGAACCCGGGGAGCTGTTTTTT.

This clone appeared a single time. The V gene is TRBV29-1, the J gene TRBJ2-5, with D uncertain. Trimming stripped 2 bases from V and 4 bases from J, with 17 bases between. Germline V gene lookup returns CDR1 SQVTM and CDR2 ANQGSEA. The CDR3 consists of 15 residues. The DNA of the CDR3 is TGCAGCGTTGAACTCGCCCCCAGGTTACCAGAGACCCAGTACTTC. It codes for CSVELAPRLPETQYF.

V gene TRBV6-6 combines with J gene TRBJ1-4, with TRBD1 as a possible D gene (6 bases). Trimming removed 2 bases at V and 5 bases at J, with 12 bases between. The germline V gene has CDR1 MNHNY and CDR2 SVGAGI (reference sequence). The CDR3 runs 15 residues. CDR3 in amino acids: CASSYIRGENEKLFF. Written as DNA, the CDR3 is TGTGCCAGCAGTTACATCAGGGGTGAAAATGAAAAACTGTTTTTT.

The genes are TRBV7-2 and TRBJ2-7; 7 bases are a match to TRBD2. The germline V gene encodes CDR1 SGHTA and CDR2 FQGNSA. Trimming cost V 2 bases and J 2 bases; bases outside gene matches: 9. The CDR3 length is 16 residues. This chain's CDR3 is CASSLIAGAGAYEQYF. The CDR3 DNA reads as TGTGCCAGCAGCTTAATCGCCGGGGCGGGGGCCTACGAGCAGTACTTC.

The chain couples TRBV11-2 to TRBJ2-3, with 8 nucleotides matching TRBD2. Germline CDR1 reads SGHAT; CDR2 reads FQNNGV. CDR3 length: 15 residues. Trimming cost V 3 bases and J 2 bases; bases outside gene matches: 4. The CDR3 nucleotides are TGTGCCAGCAGCTTGCGGGGGGTGAACACAGATACGCAGTATTTT. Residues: CASSLRGVNTDTQYF. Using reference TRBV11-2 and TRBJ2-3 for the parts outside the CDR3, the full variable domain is EAGVAQSPRYKIIEKRQSVAFWCNPISGHATLYWYQQILGQGPKLLIQFQNNGVVDDSQLPKDRFSAERLKGVDSTLKIQPAKLEDSAVYLCASSLRGVNTDTQYFGPGTRLTVL.